Listed here are 24 T cell receptor beta chains from one sample, sequenced in a study of regulatory T cells in long-lasting Graves disease. Construction of the TCR beta libraries employed iRepertoire HTBI primers in conjunction with Arm-PCR of CDR3 regions. TCRdb itself ran the multiplex PCR reads through MiXCR, one entry per CDR3 protein. In the table there are roughly 400,000 distinct CDR3 sequences, less than 20% of which are singletons. Time point in this sample: newly diagnosed GD, antithyroid drugs for less than 3 months. RNA isolated from PBMCs was used to make the TCR library. Another study also made use of these data, one on T cells in Graves' hyperthyroidism and ophthalmopathy.

Specimen: peripheral blood mononuclear cells (PBMCs), collected at new diagnosis, from a patient treated with antithyroid drugs. The receptors were gathered from a woman aged 18 to 35 with Graves disease.

This clonotype was seen ten or more times. The chain couples TRBV7-2 to TRBJ2-3, with no clear D. CDR1 is SGHTA and CDR2 is FQGNSA in the germline V gene. With 4 bases removed from V and 3 bases from J, the gap between germline ends came to 8 bases. The CDR3 loop spans 13 amino acids. The CDR3 is CASSSQRTDTQYF. The CDR3 DNA reads as TGTGCCAGCAGCTCCCAGAGGACAGATACGCAGTATTTT.

This clonotype was recorded a few times. The chain links TRBV10-3 to TRBJ2-7, with 11 bases fitting TRBD2. V trimming: 8 bases; J trimming: 4 bases; junction bases outside the gene matches: 4. Germline CDR1 reads ENHRY; CDR2 reads SYGVKD. The CDR3 extends over 13 amino acids. The CDR3 reads CAIRLAGGYEQYF. In DNA form, the CDR3 reads TGTGCCATCCGGCTAGCGGGAGGATACGAGCAGTACTTC.

This clonotype was observed a handful of times. The chain couples TRBV30 to TRBJ2-7; D might be TRBD2 (5 bases). The CDR3 is 14 amino acids. V lost 1 base and J 2 bases, leaving 12 bases between the germline ends. Per the germline V gene, CDR1 is GTSNPN and CDR2 is SVGIG (reference sequence). DNA for the CDR3: TGTGCCTGGAGTGATGTGGGAGTCCCCTACGAGCAGTACTTC. Residues: CAWSDVGVPYEQYF.

This clonotype has only a few counts. The chain combines TRBV19 with TRBJ1-2; no clear D gene. The germline V gene has CDR1 LNHDA and CDR2 SQIVND (reference sequence). V was trimmed by 5 bases and J by 2 bases, leaving 15 bases between them. The CDR3 length is 15 residues. This CDR3 reads CASSFTRNSNYGYTF. The DNA of the CDR3 is TGTGCCAGTAGTTTCACAAGAAATTCCAACTATGGCTACACCTTC.

The sample holds one count of this clonotype. The gene calls are TRBV24-1 and TRBJ2-1; D not certain. V shed 1 base and J shed 7 bases, with 13 bases lying between them. There are 15 residues in the CDR3. Germline assignment: CDR1 KGHDR and CDR2 SFDVKD. For the CDR3, the DNA is TGTGCCACCAGTGATTTTGGGCTAGGCGGTAATGAGCAGTTCTTC. The encoded protein is CATSDFGLGGNEQFF.

This clonotype was found once. This chain uses TRBV20-1 with TRBJ2-3; no definite D call. The V and J ends lost 3 bases and 5 bases respectively, with 6 bases between them. Germline loops: CDR1 DFQATT, CDR2 SNEGSKA (reference sequence). This CDR3 contains 11 residues. The CDR3, as DNA: TGCAGTGCTAGTGCCCGAGATACGCAGTATTTT. Its translation is CSASARDTQYF.

The genes are TRBV12-3 or TRBV12-4 and TRBJ2-2; TRBD2 agrees at 7 bases. The CDR3 loop spans 15 amino acids. The V segment lost 1 base and the J segment 4 bases; nucleotides outside the gene matches: 3. For the CDR3, the DNA is TGTGCCAGCAGTTTAGGGGGAGGGCCCACCGGGGAGCTGTTTTTT. Its protein is CASSLGGGPTGELFF.

This clonotype was found a few times. The rearrangement joins TRBV10-3 to TRBJ2-5; TRBD2 matches 8 bases. Germline CDR1 and CDR2: ENHRY and SYGVKD. V trimming: 0 bases; J trimming: 4 bases; junction bases outside the gene matches: 10. This CDR3 is built from 17 residues. CDR3 in amino acids: CAISESGVAGIRETQYF. DNA of the CDR3: TGTGCCATCAGTGAGTCAGGAGTAGCGGGAATTAGAGAGACCCAGTACTTC.

Only a few counts were recorded for this clonotype. The V and J genes are TRBV6-1 and TRBJ2-5; D remains unclear. Germline V gene data show CDR1 as MNHNS and CDR2 as SASEGT. The germline V and J ends were trimmed by 8 bases and 1 base, with 23 bases remaining between them. CDR3 length equals 17 residues. The CDR3 reads CASPRAVSRGPQETQYF. CDR3 bases: TGTGCCAGCCCAAGGGCGGTCAGCAGAGGACCCCAAGAGACCCAGTACTTC.

This sequence joins TRBV12-3 or TRBV12-4 and TRBJ1-1; no firm D call. V lost 6 bases and J lost 0, with 8 bases in between. The CDR3 is 13 amino acids. CDR3 loop: CASRLQMNTEAFF. CDR3 nucleotide sequence: TGTGCCAGCAGGTTACAAATGAACACTGAAGCTTTCTTT.

The rearrangement links TRBV24-1 to TRBJ2-1; D possibly corresponds to TRBD1 (5 bases). The CDR3 spans 12 residues. Looked up from germline, CDR1 is KGHDR and CDR2 is SFDVKD. Trimming cost V 5 bases and J 6 bases, with 7 bases left between them. In DNA, the CDR3 is TGTGCCACCAGTGGGACATTCAATGAGCAGTTCTTC. Its protein is CATSGTFNEQFF.

This clonotype showed up many times. This chain uses TRBV28 with TRBJ2-7; 7 bases map to TRBD1. Unmatched junction bases numbered 1, after V lost 6 bases and J lost 2 bases. CDR1 MDHEN and CDR2 SYDVKM come from the germline V gene. The CDR3 is made up of 12 amino acids. CDR3: CASRDRPYEQYF. The CDR3 region has the DNA TGTGCCAGCAGGGACAGGCCCTACGAGCAGTACTTC.

In its sample, this clonotype was seen many times. The CDR3 nucleotides read TGTGCCAGCAGCCCTGGGACAGGGGAAACTGATGAGCAGTTCTTC. This codes for CASSPGTGETDEQFF. The V call is TRBV7-9, the J call TRBJ2-1, with 10 bases matching TRBD1. Unmatched junction bases numbered 9, after V lost 5 bases and J lost 8 bases. CDR3 length: 15 residues. CDR1 SEHNR and CDR2 FQNEAQ come from the germline V gene (reference sequence).

This clonotype appeared a few times. The chain links TRBV9 to TRBJ2-5; 13 bases map to TRBD2. V trimming: 4 bases; J trimming: 5 bases; junction bases outside the gene matches: 8. The CDR3 spans 16 residues. Germline assignment: CDR1 SGDLS and CDR2 YYNGEE. The CDR3 DNA follows: TGTGCCAGCAGCCCCGGGACTAGCGGGAATCGGGAGACCCAGTACTTC. It yields the protein CASSPGTSGNRETQYF. Drawing the rest from reference TRBV9 and TRBJ2-5, the complete variable domain is DSGVTQTPKHLITATGQRVTLRCSPRSGDLSVYWYQQSLDQGLQFLIQYYNGEERAKGNILERFSAQQFPDLHSELNLSSLELGDSALYFCASSPGTSGNRETQYFGPGTRLLVL.

This clonotype was observed many times. The chain links TRBV2 to TRBJ1-5; unclear D gene. In germline, CDR1 is SNHLY, CDR2 FYNNEI. V dropped 2 bases and J dropped 0 bases, with 8 bases sitting between them. The CDR3 loop spans 15 amino acids. CDR3 sequence: CASSESVVSNQPQHF. Written as DNA, the CDR3 is TGTGCCAGCAGTGAATCTGTGGTTAGCAATCAGCCCCAGCATTTT.

This clonotype was counted only a few times. The chain joins TRBV28 to TRBJ1-3; no reliable D call. This CDR3 region has 13 residues. CDR1 and CDR2 from the germline V gene are MDHEN and SYDVKM. V lost 1 base and J lost 9, with 10 bases in between. The CDR3 reads CASSLSSRGTIYF. The CDR3 nucleotides read TGTGCCAGCAGTTTATCCAGCCGGGGCACCATATATTTT.

This rearrangement joins TRBV18 to TRBJ2-7; 12 bases line up with TRBD2. The V gene's germline CDR1 is KGHSH and CDR2 LQKENI. This CDR3 contains 18 residues. The J segment lost 2 bases and the V segment lost 3 bases, leaving 11 bases of the junction unmatched. CDR3 in amino acids: CASSPDRLAGVPTYEQYF. DNA for the CDR3: TGTGCCAGCTCACCGGACAGACTAGCGGGAGTTCCCACCTACGAGCAGTACTTC.

This clonotype appeared a few times. The rearrangement joins TRBV6-1 to TRBJ2-1; 7 bases map to TRBD2. Germline loops: CDR1 MNHNS, CDR2 SASEGT. CDR3 length equals 14 residues. The V and J ends lost 5 bases and 10 bases, in that order; junction bases with no gene match: 11. CDR3 region: CASSSTSALLEQFF. The CDR3 region has the DNA TGTGCCAGCAGTAGCACTAGCGCCCTTCTGGAGCAGTTCTTC.

This rearrangement joins TRBV27 to TRBJ1-1; tentative D call: TRBD1 (5 bases). V gave up 3 bases and J gave up 3 bases, with 11 bases separating them. The germline gives CDR1 MNHEY, CDR2 SMNVEV (reference sequence). The CDR3 loop spans 14 amino acids. The CDR3 protein is CASSFAGGYTEAFF. In DNA, the CDR3 is TGTGCCAGCAGTTTCGCCGGGGGGTACACTGAAGCTTTCTTT.

This clonotype came up many times. The rearrangement links TRBV7-2 to TRBJ2-5; 13 bases align to TRBD2. Germline lookup yields CDR1 SGHTA and CDR2 FQGNSA. The J segment lost 0 bases and the V segment lost 5 bases, leaving 3 bases of the junction unmatched. The CDR3 has 16 residues. The chain's CDR3 is CASSHGLAGDQETQYF. In DNA form, the CDR3 reads TGTGCCAGCAGCCACGGACTAGCGGGAGACCAAGAGACCCAGTACTTC. The entire variable domain, with the rest obtained from reference TRBV7-2 and TRBJ2-5, is as follows: GAGVSQSPSNKVTEKGKDVELRCDPISGHTALYWYRQSLGQGLEFLIYFQGNSAPDKSGLPSDRFSAERTGGSVSTLTIQRTQQEDSAVYLCASSHGLAGDQETQYFGPGTRLLVL.

The table lists this clonotype with a few counts. The V call is TRBV12-3 or TRBV12-4, the J call TRBJ2-2, with no clear D. Trimming pared 6 bases from V and 0 bases from J, leaving 8 bases between. The CDR3 sequence is 14 residues long. The CDR3 DNA follows: TGTGCCAGCAGGTTCCTTGCGAACACCGGGGAGCTGTTTTTT. Residues: CASRFLANTGELFF.

Many counts were recorded for this clonotype. The V gene is TRBV20-1, the J gene TRBJ2-7; 7 nucleotides match TRBD2. Germline V gene lookup returns CDR1 DFQATT and CDR2 SNEGSKA (reference sequence). The ends lost 7 bases at V and 0 bases at J; junction bases unmatched: 9. The CDR3 covers 14 residues. Written as DNA, the CDR3 is TGCAGTGTCAGAGCCGGGAGGAGCTCCTACGAGCAGTACTTC. It translates to CSVRAGRSSYEQYF.

This clonotype was found many times. The chain recombines TRBV20-1 with TRBJ1-2, with D unclear. The CDR3 covers 11 residues. The germline gives CDR1 DFQATT, CDR2 SNEGSKA (reference sequence). V was shortened by 3 bases and J by 6 bases, with 8 bases between the two germline ends. The CDR3 loop reads CSASLGDGYTF. The CDR3 bases are TGCAGTGCTAGTCTTGGTGATGGCTACACCTTC.

This clonotype was observed at least ten times. This chain links TRBV28 with TRBJ1-2, with a possible D match to TRBD1 (6 bases). The germline V gene has CDR1 MDHEN and CDR2 SYDVKM. Trimming stripped 4 bases from V and 4 bases from J, with 16 bases between. This CDR3 has 15 residues. CDR3 loop: CASSSGVRGSYGYTF. The CDR3 nucleotides read TGTGCCAGCAGTTCCGGTGTCAGGGGATCCTATGGCTACACCTTC.